This is a list of T cell receptor beta chains from one sample in a study of T-cell memory formation after mild COVID-19. Via MiXCR, TCRdb re-called the 5' RACE reads, giving one row per CDR3 protein. The sample has 250,000 to 350,000 distinct CDR3 sequences, roughly 15% seen once. Material: PBMCs or a T cell subset sorted from them (not recorded which). Receptors were obtained from a young man who had mild COVID-19 (a few samples of this study predate the infection). Cell type and time point are not known. The CDR3 runs from the conserved cysteine through the conserved F or W. Fields, in order: V gene, CDR3 length, clone size, CDR3 protein. Clone size is shown for a subset of rows, as once, few, many or a class of expanded clone.

>TRBV6-5|12|.
CASSYSPGELFF
>TRBV12-3/TRBV12-4|13|many
CASSWQGNSGYTF
>TRBV7-2|15|.
CASSRGTGDNQPQHF
>TRBV4-3|15|few
CASSPGAGLGDEQFF
>TRBV6-1|15|.
CATTGVSSYNSPLHF
>TRBV28|17|many
CASRVTGTGGLSTEAFF
>TRBV9|13|.
CASSGADPSEQFF
>TRBV29-1|13|few
CSVVGPTMGSQYF
>TRBV4-2|14|.
CASSQEKNPGELFF
>TRBV6-5|16|few
CASSSRPGTANQPQHF
>TRBV5-1|14|few
CASSFQDVEGIQYF
>TRBV5-1|14|.
CASSLDSPNYGYTF
>TRBV7-8|14|few
CASRQAIMNTEAFF
>TRBV2|14|few
CASRPDGNQETQYF
>TRBV5-4|11|many
CASSIADTQYF
>TRBV7-8|14|many
CASSLGLDTDTQYF
>TRBV7-9|14|few
CASSRQGIQETQYF
>TRBV10-3|14|.
CAINQRGGQETQYF
>TRBV10-3|17|.
CAISETYRDRTSGELFF
>TRBV19|13|.
CASSIGVYNEQFF
>TRBV7-3|13|few
CASSLDGGNTIYF
>TRBV10-1|15|.
CASSSGTANTGELFF
>TRBV7-3|14|many
CASSSPGGANVLTF
>TRBV11-3|15|.
CASSLDRGRGRLQFF
>TRBV28|14|.
CASRGTRVWETQYF
>TRBV5-1|14|many
CASSTGTHQETQYF
>TRBV15|14|.
CATSRGDDSYEQYF
>TRBV5-1|13|many
CASSQPEGDTQYF